This TCR beta chain came from a study of breast tumors, draining lymph nodes, adjacent tissues. Points from the study as a whole: Tumor repertoires ranked between lymph nodes and nontumor tissue in diversity, with V and J gene preferences.

Samples came from axillary lymph nodes draining the breast cancer. The germline V gene encodes CDR1 SGHAT and CDR2 FQNNGV. This CDR3 contains 16 residues. TCRdb recomputed calls from the multiplex PCR reads with MiXCR, one row per CDR3 protein. The sample has some 150,000 distinct CDR3 sequences, roughly a third seen once. Concerning this clonotype itself: Its antigen is currently unknown. One junction end does not reproduce the germline sequence, and a read error may be involved.

The genes are TRBV11-2 and TRBJ1-4; tentatively, D is TRBD1 (5 bases). Sequenced: axillary lymph node tissue. The TCR comes from a female donor with breast cancer. Some clones in this sample may be carry-over from other donors' samples. The CDR3: CASSPLGQDTSEKLFF. The CDR3 DNA is TGTGCCAGCAGCCCCCTCGGGCAGGACACTAGTGAAAAACTGTTTTTT.